The 6 T cell receptor beta chains presented below share a single source sample, sequenced in a study of response to subunit inactivated influenza vaccine. MiXCR was run by TCRdb on the RT-PCR reads, yielding one entry per CDR3 protein. The table has about 610,000 distinct CDR3 sequences, 12% to 15% seen once. The sequencing used PBMCs from blood, collected 11 to 12 days after vaccination. These receptors all stem from a man between 45 and 60 years old who received an inactivated influenza vaccine.

This sequence joins TRBV18 and TRBJ1-3, with D tentatively TRBD1 (5 bases). This CDR3 comprises 19 residues. Germline values: CDR1 KGHSH, CDR2 LQKENI. V gave up 3 bases and J gave up 1 base, with 22 bases separating them. CDR3 sequence: CASSPRGEHLRNSGNTIYF. The CDR3 region has the DNA TGTGCCAGCTCACCCCGAGGGGAGCACCTTCGTAATTCTGGAAACACCATATATTTT.

This clonotype has a handful of counts. The V gene is TRBV24-1, the J gene TRBJ2-1; TRBD2 matches at 7 bases. From germline, CDR1 is KGHDR and CDR2 SFDVKD. The ends lost 3 bases at V and 5 bases at J; junction bases unmatched: 18. This CDR3 contains 19 residues. Here the CDR3 reads CATSDAGVGGFRVNNEQFF. The CDR3 DNA sequence: TGTGCCACCAGTGATGCGGGGGTGGGGGGTTTTAGGGTTAACAATGAGCAGTTCTTC.

V is TRBV4-2 and J is TRBJ1-2; no firm D call. Per the germline V gene, CDR1 is LGHNA and CDR2 is YNFKEQ. V shed 0 bases and J shed 7 bases, with 15 bases lying between them. The CDR3 is 15 residues long. DNA of the CDR3: TGTGCCAGCAGCCAAGACTGGGTGGCTCGTGGTGGCTACACCTTC. Translated, it gives CASSQDWVARGGYTF.

The J gene is TRBJ1-4, the V gene TRBV4-1, with D tentatively TRBD1 (5 bases). This CDR3 region has 15 residues. CDR1 and CDR2 from the germline V gene are MGHRA and YSYEKL. Trimming took 2 bases from V and 3 from J, leaving 10 bases between them. In nucleotides, the CDR3 is TGCGCCAGCAGCCAACAGGGTCGGGCTAATGAAAAACTGTTTTTT. Protein product: CASSQQGRANEKLFF.

In its sample, this clonotype was seen a few times. This chain uses TRBV11-2 with TRBJ2-7; 9 positions agree with TRBD2. Germline V gives CDR1 SGHAT, CDR2 FQNNGV. With V trimmed by 6 bases and J by 4 bases, 19 bases remained unmatched. The CDR3 has 18 residues. CDR3 sequence reads: CASSRSRQGLAGMYEQYF. In nucleotides, the CDR3 is TGTGCCAGCAGTCGATCCAGGCAGGGGCTAGCGGGGATGTACGAGCAGTACTTC. Together with reference TRBV11-2 and TRBJ2-7, the CDR3 gives the full variable domain: EAGVAQSPRYKIIEKRQSVAFWCNPISGHATLYWYQQILGQGPKLLIQFQNNGVVDDSQLPKDRFSAERLKGVDSTLKIQPAKLEDSAVYLCASSRSRQGLAGMYEQYFGPGTRLTVT.

V and J are TRBV28 and TRBJ2-7; maybe TRBD1 (6 bases). The CDR3 is made up of 11 amino acids. Germline CDR1 and CDR2: MDHEN and SYDVKM. The CDR3: CATGSSYEQYF. The DNA for the CDR3 is TGTGCTACAGGGAGCTCCTACGAGCAGTACTTC.